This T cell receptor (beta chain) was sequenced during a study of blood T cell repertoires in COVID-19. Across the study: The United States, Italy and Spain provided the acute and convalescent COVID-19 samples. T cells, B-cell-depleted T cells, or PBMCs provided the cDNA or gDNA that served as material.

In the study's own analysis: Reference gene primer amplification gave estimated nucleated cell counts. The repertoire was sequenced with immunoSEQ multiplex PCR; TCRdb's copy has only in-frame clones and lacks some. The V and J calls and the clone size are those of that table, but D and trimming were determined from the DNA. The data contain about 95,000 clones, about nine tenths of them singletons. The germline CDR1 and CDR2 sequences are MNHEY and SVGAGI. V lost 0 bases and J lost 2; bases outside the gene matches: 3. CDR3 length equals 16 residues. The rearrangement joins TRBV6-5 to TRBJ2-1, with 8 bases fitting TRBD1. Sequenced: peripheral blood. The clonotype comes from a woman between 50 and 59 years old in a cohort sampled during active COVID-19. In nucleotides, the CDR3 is TGTGCCAGCAGTTACTCGGGGACAGGTACCTACAATGAGCAGTTCTTC. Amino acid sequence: CASSYSGTGTYNEQFF.